This T cell receptor (beta chain) was recorded in a study of a mutant IDH1 vaccine in newly diagnosed glioma. Clones were sequenced by immunoSEQ multiplex PCR, and TCRdb holds only the in-frame ones, with some missing. The table lists about 67,000 clones, around 83% of them singletons. The time point was: baseline, week 1 (first vaccination visit). The treatment was: pre-vaccination baseline after standard-of-care therapy. Sequences were derived from peripheral blood mononuclear cells (PBMCs), sampled from a glioma patient treated with radiotherapy, temozolomide or both. This clonotype originated in a woman younger than 35 with glioma. Some clones in this sample may be carry-over from other donors' samples.

CDR3 amino acids: CASSLGTGRYEQYF. CDR3 sequence (DNA): TGTGCCAGCAGTTTAGGGACAGGGCGCTACGAGCAGTACTTC. This rearrangement joins TRBV27 to TRBJ2-7; TRBD1 matches 9 bases. Germline V gives CDR1 MNHEY, CDR2 SMNVEV (reference sequence). V trimming: 2 bases; J trimming: 3 bases; junction bases outside the gene matches: 2. This CDR3 has 14 amino acids.